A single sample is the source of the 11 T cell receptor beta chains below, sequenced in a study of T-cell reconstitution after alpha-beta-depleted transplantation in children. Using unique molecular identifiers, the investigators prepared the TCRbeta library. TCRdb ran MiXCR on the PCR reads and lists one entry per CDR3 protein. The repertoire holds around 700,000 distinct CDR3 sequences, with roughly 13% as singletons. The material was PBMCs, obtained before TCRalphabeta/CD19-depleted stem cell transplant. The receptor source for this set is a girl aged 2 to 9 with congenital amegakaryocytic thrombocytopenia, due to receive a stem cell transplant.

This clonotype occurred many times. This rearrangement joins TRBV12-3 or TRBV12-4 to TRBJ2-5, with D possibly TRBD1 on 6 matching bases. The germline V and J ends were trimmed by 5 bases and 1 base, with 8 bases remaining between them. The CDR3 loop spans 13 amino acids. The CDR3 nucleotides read TGTGCCAGCAGTCGGGACACCCAAGAGACCCAGTACTTC. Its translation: CASSRDTQETQYF.

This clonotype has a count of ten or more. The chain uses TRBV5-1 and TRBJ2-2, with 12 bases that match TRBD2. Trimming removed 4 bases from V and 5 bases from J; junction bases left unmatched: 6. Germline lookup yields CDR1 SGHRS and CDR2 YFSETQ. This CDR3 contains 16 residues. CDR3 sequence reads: CASSLSGTSGTGELFF. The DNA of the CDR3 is TGCGCCAGCAGCCTATCCGGGACTAGCGGGACCGGGGAGCTGTTTTTT.

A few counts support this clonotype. The CDR3 sequence is CASSLGRQAGSPLHF. CDR3 DNA sequence: TGTGCCAGCAGCTTAGGTCGTCAGGCGGGTTCACCCCTCCACTTT. The chain is built from TRBV7-2 and TRBJ1-6; D uncertain. The germline gives CDR1 SGHTA, CDR2 FQGNSA. The CDR3 runs to 15 residues. The V end was cut by 1 base, the J end by 9 bases, with 13 bases between. Looking up the rest from reference TRBV7-2 and TRBJ1-6 gives the full variable domain: GAGVSQSPSNKVTEKGKDVELRCDPISGHTALYWYRQSLGQGLEFLIYFQGNSAPDKSGLPSDRFSAERTGGSVSTLTIQRTQQEDSAVYLCASSLGRQAGSPLHFGNGTRLTVT.

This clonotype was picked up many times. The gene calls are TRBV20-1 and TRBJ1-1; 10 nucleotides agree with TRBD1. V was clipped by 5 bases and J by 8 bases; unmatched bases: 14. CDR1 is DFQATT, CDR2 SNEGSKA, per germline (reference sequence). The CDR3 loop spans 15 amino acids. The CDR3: CSAPGEDRGKVEAFF. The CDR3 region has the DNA TGCAGTGCTCCGGGGGAGGACAGGGGGAAAGTAGAAGCTTTCTTT.

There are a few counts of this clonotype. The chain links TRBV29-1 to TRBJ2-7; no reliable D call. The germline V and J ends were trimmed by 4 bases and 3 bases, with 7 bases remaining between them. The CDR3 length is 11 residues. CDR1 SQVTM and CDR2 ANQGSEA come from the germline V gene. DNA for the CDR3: TGCAGCGTTGTCAAGGGCTACGAGCAGTACTTC. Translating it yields CSVVKGYEQYF.

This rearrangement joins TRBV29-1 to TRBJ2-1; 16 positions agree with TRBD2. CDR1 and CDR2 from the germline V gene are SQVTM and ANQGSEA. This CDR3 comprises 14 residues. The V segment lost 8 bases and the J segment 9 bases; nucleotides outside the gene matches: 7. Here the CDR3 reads CSTGTSGRAGEQFF. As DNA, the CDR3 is TGCAGCACCGGGACTAGCGGGAGGGCCGGTGAGCAGTTCTTC.

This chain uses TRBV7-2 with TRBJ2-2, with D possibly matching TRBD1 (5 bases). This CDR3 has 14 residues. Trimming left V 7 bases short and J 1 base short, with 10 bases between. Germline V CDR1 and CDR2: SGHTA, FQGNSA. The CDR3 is CASNTGQNTGELFF. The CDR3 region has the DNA TGTGCCAGCAACACCGGACAGAACACCGGGGAGCTGTTTTTT. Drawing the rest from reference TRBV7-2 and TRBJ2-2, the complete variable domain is GAGVSQSPSNKVTEKGKDVELRCDPISGHTALYWYRQSLGQGLEFLIYFQGNSAPDKSGLPSDRFSAERTGGSVSTLTIQRTQQEDSAVYLCASNTGQNTGELFFGEGSRLTVL.

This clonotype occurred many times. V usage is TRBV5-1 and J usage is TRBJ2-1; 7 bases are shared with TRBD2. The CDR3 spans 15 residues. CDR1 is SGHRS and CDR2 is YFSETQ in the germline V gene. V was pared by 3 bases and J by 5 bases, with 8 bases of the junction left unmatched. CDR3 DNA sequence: TGCGCCAGCAGCTCGCGCCTAGCGGCTAACAATGAGCAGTTCTTC. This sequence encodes CASSSRLAANNEQFF.

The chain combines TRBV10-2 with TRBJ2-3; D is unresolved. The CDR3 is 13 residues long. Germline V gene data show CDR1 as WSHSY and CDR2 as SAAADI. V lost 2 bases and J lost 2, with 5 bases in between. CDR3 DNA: TGCGCCAGCAGTGAGCCCCTCACAGATACGCAGTATTTT. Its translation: CASSEPLTDTQYF.

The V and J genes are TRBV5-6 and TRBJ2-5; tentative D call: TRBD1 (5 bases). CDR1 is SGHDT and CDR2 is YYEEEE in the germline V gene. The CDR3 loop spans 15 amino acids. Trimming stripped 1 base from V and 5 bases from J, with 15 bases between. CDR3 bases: TGTGCCAGCAGCTTGAGTGGACATGCACCCGAGACCCAGTACTTC. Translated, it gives CASSLSGHAPETQYF.

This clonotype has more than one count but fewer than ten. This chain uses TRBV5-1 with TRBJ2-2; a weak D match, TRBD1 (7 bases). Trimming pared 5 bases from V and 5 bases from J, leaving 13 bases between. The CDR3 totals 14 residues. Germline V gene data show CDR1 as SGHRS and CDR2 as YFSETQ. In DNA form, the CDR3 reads TGCGCCAGCAGATTGACAGGGAGGACCGGGGAGCTGTTTTTT. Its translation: CASRLTGRTGELFF.